This TCR beta chain came from a study of cytomegalovirus exposure and HLA in healthy donors (TCRdb year 2017). Context from the whole study: According to a later analysis, one platform produced both the roughly 120 validation repertoires and the roughly 640 repertoires of the first cohort. Besides the first cohort of some 670 subjects, a separate validation cohort made up of 95 to 150 different subjects was used. The study combined high-throughput TCR immunosequencing, statistical association of individual TCRs with disease status, and machine learning to predict cytomegalovirus infection status. The study aimed to test whether cataloging public T cell receptors could reveal signatures of past pathogen exposure.

Donors formed part of the validation cohort, which comprised 120 subjects and was distinct from the first cohort of several hundred subjects. Findings and caveats that apply to the study as a whole: In both the original and validation cohorts, the classifier was reported to diagnose cytomegalovirus status with high specificity and sensitivity. While some public TCRs were present in many individuals, most TCR sequences turned up only very rarely across donors. The validation cohort had no HLA typing available for a later analysis, so co-occurrence within that cohort was assessed over all 120 or so repertoires. The study gave a list of under 200 TCR beta chains associated with cytomegalovirus. The authors suggested that the approach could potentially be extended to other disease states and immunological phenotypes. Subsequent analysis determined that TCRs grouped into clusters in the first cohort also showed a tendency toward co-occurrence across the 120 validation repertoires, and 94% of cluster scores exceeded 0. Three of the identified cytomegalovirus-associated TCR beta chains were confirmed in vitro to be specific for cytomegalovirus antigens.

Libraries were built with the immunoSEQ multiplex PCR assay. Under the source paper's analysis protocol: A statistical classification framework was built to diagnose cytomegalovirus status from the catalog of TCR beta chain sequences. TCRdb obtained this table from immuneACCESS and retained in-frame rearrangements with V and J assigned. These tables miss some clones; where compared with another copy, unresolved V genes account for less than half of the shortfall, and the remainder is unexplained. V, J and clone size reflect that table, while D and trimming were determined from the DNA. The sample data list 120,000 or so clones, and about 87% of these were observed just once. The top ten constitute more than 1.5% of the sample. In the case of this clone: The clone's antigen remains unknown. No base quality values were provided; no much bigger clone lies one nucleotide off.

V was cut back by 0 bases and J by 8 bases, leaving a gap of 16 bases between them. For CDR1 and CDR2, the germline V gene lists LGHNA and YSLEER. The CDR3 starts with the cysteine, ends with the phenylalanine, and has 16 residues. The DNA shown is the 48-base CDR3, in frame from base 1. This receptor chain uses TRBV4-3 and TRBJ1-4; a tentative D call is TRBD1 (5 bases match). The source of this sequence is a man aged 18-30 years in good health and CMV-seronegative. Material: PBMCs. In nucleotides, the sequence is TGCGCCAGCAGCCAAGATATCGGTCAGGGAAGCGAAAAACTGTTTTTT. The translation is CASSQDIGQGSEKLFF.